This is a list of T cell receptor beta chains from one sample in a study of cytomegalovirus exposure and HLA in healthy donors. The assay was immunoSEQ multiplex PCR, and TCRdb's table has in-frame clones only and misses some. The sample has about 280,000 clones, roughly 90% seen once. Sequences were obtained from PBMCs. Receptor source: a woman between 18 and 29 years old in good health and CMV-seronegative. Both conserved end residues are part of each CDR3. A D gene is named only where the DNA matches it firmly. A row's size may be missing; if present it is once, few, many or a size class.

>TRBD1|TRBV5-6|NA|TRBJ2-3
TGTGCCAGCACCCCGGGACAGGGGGGAGGGGATACGCAGTATTTT
CASTPGQGGGDTQYF
>TRBD1|TRBV4-3|NA|TRBJ1-1
TGCGCCAGCAGCCAGGAGCCGGGACAGCACACTGAAGCTTTCTTT
CASSQEPGQHTEAFF
>NA|TRBV2|NA|TRBJ1-2
TGTGCCAGCAGTGATACGGGTATCTATGGCTACACCTTC
CASSDTGIYGYTF
>NA|TRBV5-1|NA|TRBJ2-7
TGCGCCAGCAGCCAGGCCCGGTACAGTTCCTACGAGCAGTACTTC
CASSQARYSSYEQYF
>NA|TRBV12-2|NA|TRBJ2-3
TGTGCAAGTCGCTTACTAGCGACAGATACGCAGTATTTT
CASRLLATDTQYF
>NA|TRBV7-2|NA|TRBJ2-5
TGTGCCAGCACCATAAGAGGCGTGATGGAGACCCAGTACTTC
CASTIRGVMETQYF
>TRBD1|TRBV7-9|NA|TRBJ1-2
TGTGCCAGCAGCTTAACCGGGACAGGGGGCGGCTACACCTTC
CASSLTGTGGGYTF
>TRBD1|TRBV2|NA|TRBJ2-7
TGTGCCAGCGGACAGGGGGAGACCTACGAGCAGTACTTC
CASGQGETYEQYF
>NA|TRBV28|NA|TRBJ1-3
TGTGCCAGCAGCCCCCGTGGAAACACCATATATTTT
CASSPRGNTIYF
>NA|TRBV15|NA|TRBJ2-3
TGTGCCACCAGGACCGAACATAGAACGGGTACGCAGTATTTT
CATRTEHRTGTQYF
>TRBD1|TRBV7-2|NA|TRBJ1-1
TGTGCCAGCAGCTTAGGCCAGACAGGGATGGGTGAAGCTTTCTTT
CASSLGQTGMGEAFF
>NA|TRBV14|NA|TRBJ1-1
TGTGCCAGCAGCCATATCGCCCCAGGGGCGAAGGCTGAAGCTTTCTTT
CASSHIAPGAKAEAFF
>TRBD1|TRBV7-2|NA|TRBJ1-2
TGTGCCAGCAGTACGCCCCCAGGGGGCTCCTACACCTTC
CASSTPPGGSYTF
>TRBD2|TRBV5-6|NA|TRBJ2-5
TGTGCCAGCAGCTTGGCCAGGGGACTAGCGGGACATAAAGAGACCCAGTACTTC
CASSLARGLAGHKETQYF
>NA|TRBV7-3|once|TRBJ2-3
TGTGCCAGCAGCCCAAACGGAGGGACAGATACGCAGTATTTT
CASSPNGGTDTQYF
>NA|TRBV4-1|once|TRBJ2-7
TGCGCCAGCAGCCAACAGGTCTACTACGAGCAGTACTTC
CASSQQVYYEQYF
>NA|TRBV9|once|TRBJ1-2
TGTGCCAGCAGCGTAGCTTCCCGCGGGCCCCTTGGCTATGGCTACACCTTC
CASSVASRGPLGYGYTF